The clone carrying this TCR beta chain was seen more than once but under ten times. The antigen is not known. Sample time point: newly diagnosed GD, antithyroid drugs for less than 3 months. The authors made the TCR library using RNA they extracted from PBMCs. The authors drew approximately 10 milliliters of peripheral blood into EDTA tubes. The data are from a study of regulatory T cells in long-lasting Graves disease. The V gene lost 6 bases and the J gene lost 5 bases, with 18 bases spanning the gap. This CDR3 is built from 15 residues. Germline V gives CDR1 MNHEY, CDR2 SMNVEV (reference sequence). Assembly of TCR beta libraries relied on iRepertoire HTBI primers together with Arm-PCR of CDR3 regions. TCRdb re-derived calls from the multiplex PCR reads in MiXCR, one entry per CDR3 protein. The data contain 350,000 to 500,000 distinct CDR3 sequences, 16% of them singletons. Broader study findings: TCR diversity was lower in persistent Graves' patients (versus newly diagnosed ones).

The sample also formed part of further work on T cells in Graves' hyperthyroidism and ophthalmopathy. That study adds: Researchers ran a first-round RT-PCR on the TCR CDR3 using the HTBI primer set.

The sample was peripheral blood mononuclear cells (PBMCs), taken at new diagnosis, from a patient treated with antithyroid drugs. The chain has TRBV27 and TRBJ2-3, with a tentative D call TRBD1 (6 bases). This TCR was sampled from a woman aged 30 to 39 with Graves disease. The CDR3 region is CASSFPGQAIDTQYF. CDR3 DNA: TGTGCCAGCAGCTTTCCGGGACAAGCCATAGATACGCAGTATTTT.